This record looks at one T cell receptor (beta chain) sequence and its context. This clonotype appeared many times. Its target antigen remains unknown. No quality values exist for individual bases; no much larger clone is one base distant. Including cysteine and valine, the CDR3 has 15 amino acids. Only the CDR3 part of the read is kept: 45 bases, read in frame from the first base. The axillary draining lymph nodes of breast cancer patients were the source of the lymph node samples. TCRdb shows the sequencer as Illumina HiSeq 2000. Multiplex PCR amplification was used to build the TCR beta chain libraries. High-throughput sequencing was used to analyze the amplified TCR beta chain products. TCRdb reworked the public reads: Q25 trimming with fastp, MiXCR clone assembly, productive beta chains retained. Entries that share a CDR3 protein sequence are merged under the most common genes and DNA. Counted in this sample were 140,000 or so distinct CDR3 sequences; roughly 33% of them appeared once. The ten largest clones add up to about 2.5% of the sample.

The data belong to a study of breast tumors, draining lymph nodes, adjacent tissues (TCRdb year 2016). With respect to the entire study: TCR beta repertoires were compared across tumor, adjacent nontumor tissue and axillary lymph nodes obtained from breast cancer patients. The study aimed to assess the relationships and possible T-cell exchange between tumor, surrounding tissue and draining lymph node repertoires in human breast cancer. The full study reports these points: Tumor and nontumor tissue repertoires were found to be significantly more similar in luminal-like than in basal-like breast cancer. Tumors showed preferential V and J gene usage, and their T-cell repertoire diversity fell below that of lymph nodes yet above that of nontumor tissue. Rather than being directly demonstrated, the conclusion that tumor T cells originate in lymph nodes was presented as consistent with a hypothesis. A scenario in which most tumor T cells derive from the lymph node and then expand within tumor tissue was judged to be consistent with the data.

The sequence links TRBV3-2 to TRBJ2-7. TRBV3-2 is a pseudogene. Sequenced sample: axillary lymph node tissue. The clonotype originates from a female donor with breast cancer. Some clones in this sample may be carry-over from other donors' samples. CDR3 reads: CASSQAHHDVYEQYV. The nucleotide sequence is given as TGTGCCAGCAGCCAAGCTCATCATGACGTATACGAGCAGTACGTC.